The 28 T cell receptor beta chains below were found in one sample sequenced in a study of technical replicates of blood from a few donors. The protocol was immunoSEQ multiplex PCR, while the TCRdb copy is restricted to in-frame clones and leaves out a portion. The sample lists tens of thousands of clones; 90% to 95% were seen once. The sample taken for sequencing was PBMCs. The receptors were sampled from a human donor in good health. Some clones in this sample may be carry-over from other donors' samples.

This chain uses TRBV18 with TRBJ1-1; possible D gene TRBD1, 5 bases. Per germline, CDR1 KGHSH and CDR2 LQKENI. Trimming removed 6 bases at V and 0 bases at J, with 14 bases between. This CDR3 is built from 15 residues. The CDR3 bases are TGTGCCAGCTCCTTAGGGGCAGGGTTGAACACTGAAGCTTTCTTT. Translation: CASSLGAGLNTEAFF.

The chain employs TRBV27 and TRBJ1-4, with D possibly TRBD1 on 6 matching bases. This CDR3 contains 18 residues. Trimming shortened V by 6 bases and J by 0 bases, and 20 bases separated the two germline ends. Germline values: CDR1 MNHEY, CDR2 SMNVEV (reference sequence). The CDR3 nucleotides read TGTGCCAGCAGCCAAACCGGACAGACCTTCTCAACTAATGAAAAACTGTTTTTT. Translation: CASSQTGQTFSTNEKLFF.

This chain uses TRBV2 with TRBJ1-2; no clear D. CDR1 and CDR2 from the germline V gene are SNHLY and FYNNEI. This CDR3 is 12 amino acids long. V lost 5 bases to trimming and J lost 1 base, with 5 bases between them. Here the CDR3 reads CASSRDNYGYTF. The CDR3 bases are TGTGCCAGCAGTAGAGATAACTATGGCTACACCTTC.

This clone was recorded only once. The V call is TRBV11-2, the J call TRBJ1-4; possible D gene TRBD1, 6 bases. Germline lookup yields CDR1 SGHAT and CDR2 FQNNGV. The CDR3 is 15 residues long. Trimming took off 4 bases at V and 7 bases at J, with 16 bases between the two ends. In nucleotides, the CDR3 is TGTGCCAGCAGCTCTCCGGGGCAGGGGACTGAAAAACTGTTTTTT. Protein sequence: CASSSPGQGTEKLFF.

The chain recombines TRBV10-3 with TRBJ2-7; 7 bases agree with TRBD1. With V trimmed by 3 bases and J by 0 bases, 5 bases remained unmatched. CDR1 ENHRY and CDR2 SYGVKD come from the germline V gene. The CDR3 totals 15 residues. The CDR3 region has the DNA TGTGCCATCAGTGATCGGGACAGCTCCTCCTACGAGCAGTACTTC. This codes for CAISDRDSSSYEQYF.

The chain employs TRBV7-2 and TRBJ1-4; no clear D gene. This CDR3 contains 15 residues. The germline V gene has CDR1 SGHTA and CDR2 FQGNSA. Trimming shortened V by 3 bases and J by 1 base, and 9 bases separated the two germline ends. The CDR3 sequence is CASSFSTVTNEKLFF. In nucleotides, the CDR3 is TGTGCCAGCAGCTTCTCCACAGTAACTAATGAAAAACTGTTTTTT. The full variable domain, rest sourced from reference TRBV7-2 and TRBJ1-4, is GAGVSQSPSNKVTEKGKDVELRCDPISGHTALYWYRQSLGQGLEFLIYFQGNSAPDKSGLPSDRFSAERTGGSVSTLTIQRTQQEDSAVYLCASSFSTVTNEKLFFGSGTQLSVL.

CDR3 sequence (DNA): TGTGCCAGCAGCTTAGCCGGGACAGGTTATGGCTACACCTTC. This codes for CASSLAGTGYGYTF. The chain joins TRBV7-9 to TRBJ1-2; 8 nucleotides line up with TRBD1. Germline V lookup: CDR1 SEHNR, CDR2 FQNEAQ (reference sequence). V trimming: 0 bases; J trimming: 5 bases; junction bases outside the gene matches: 2. The CDR3 totals 14 residues.

The chain uses TRBV18 and TRBJ2-7; TRBD1 matches at 7 bases. This CDR3 comprises 13 residues. The ends lost 5 bases at V and 4 bases at J; junction bases unmatched: 5. From germline, CDR1 is KGHSH and CDR2 LQKENI. This chain's CDR3 is CASSSGQKYEQYF. The CDR3, as DNA: TGTGCCAGCTCATCGGGACAGAAATACGAGCAGTACTTC.

The V gene is TRBV4-1, the J gene TRBJ2-7; a weak D match, TRBD1 (6 bases). From germline, CDR1 is MGHRA and CDR2 YSYEKL. The CDR3 sequence is 14 residues long. V was cut by 2 bases and J by 2 bases, with 10 bases left in between. The DNA of the CDR3 is TGCGCCAGCAGCCAACTTGGACAGACCTACGAGCAGTACTTC. Translation: CASSQLGQTYEQYF.

The chain combines TRBV6-5 with TRBJ2-7, with 9 bases lining up with TRBD1. Germline CDR1 MNHEY, CDR2 SVGAGI. J was trimmed by 3 bases and V by 4 bases; bases with no gene match: 10. The CDR3 loop spans 16 amino acids. CDR3 coding DNA: TGTGCCAGCAGTTCTCCCCGGACAGGGGAGATCTACGAGCAGTACTTC. Its translation is CASSSPRTGEIYEQYF.

This rearrangement joins TRBV6-4 to TRBJ1-6; the D is unclear. The CDR3 contains 15 residues. V lost 7 bases to trimming and J lost 0 bases, with 10 bases between them. Looked up from germline, CDR1 is MRHNA and CDR2 is SNTAGT. The CDR3: CASKEQSSYNSPLHF. CDR3 coding DNA: TGTGCCAGCAAGGAGCAGAGCTCCTATAATTCACCCCTCCACTTT.

This chain links TRBV5-1 with TRBJ2-4; D possibly corresponds to TRBD2 (5 bases). V lost 0 bases, J lost 8 bases, and 12 bases lay in between. This CDR3 comprises 14 residues. CDR1 and CDR2 from the germline V gene are SGHRS and YFSETQ. The CDR3 region has the DNA TGCGCCAGCAGCTTGGGGCTAGCTTGGGACATTCAGTACTTC. Amino acid sequence: CASSLGLAWDIQYF.

The CDR3 nucleotides read TGCGCCAGCAGCTTAGACGGGGGGACCTACAATGAGCAGTTCTTC. Its protein product is CASSLDGGTYNEQFF. V usage is TRBV5-1 and J usage is TRBJ2-1; 7 nucleotides agree with TRBD2. V lost 2 bases to trimming and J lost 2 bases; unmatched junction nucleotides: 4. Germline V gene sequence: CDR1 SGHRS, CDR2 YFSETQ. The CDR3 extends over 15 amino acids.

The CDR3 nucleotides are TGTGCCAGCAGTCTGGGGGGGATCGGGCGTCAGAGGGGCACCGGGGAGCTGTTTTTT. Protein sequence: CASSLGGIGRQRGTGELFF. The chain couples TRBV27 to TRBJ2-2; the match to TRBD2 covers 7 bases. Germline V gene data show CDR1 as MNHEY and CDR2 as SMNVEV (reference sequence). The CDR3 contains 19 residues. The trim removed 5 bases at V and 4 bases at J, leaving 19 bases unmatched.

The V gene is TRBV29-1, the J gene TRBJ1-3; tentatively, D is TRBD1 (5 bases). Germline V gives CDR1 SQVTM, CDR2 ANQGSEA. The length of the CDR3 is 13 residues. The V end lost 4 bases, the J end lost 2 bases, and 9 bases lay between the germline ends. The CDR3 coding sequence is TGCAGCGTTGTGGAAGGGGCTGGAAACACCATATATTTT. This sequence encodes CSVVEGAGNTIYF.

The J gene is TRBJ1-2, the V gene TRBV7-2, with D hard to call. The V end was cut by 4 bases, the J end by 0 bases, with 9 bases between. In germline, CDR1 is SGHTA, CDR2 FQGNSA. This CDR3 comprises 14 residues. The CDR3 reads CASSSLAANYGYTF. DNA for the CDR3: TGTGCCAGCAGCTCCCTGGCCGCTAACTATGGCTACACCTTC.

The rearrangement uses TRBV7-2 and TRBJ2-7; D not resolved. The CDR3 sequence is 15 residues long. Germline CDR1 is SGHTA and CDR2 is FQGNSA. Trimming took 6 bases from V and 0 from J, leaving 15 bases between them. As DNA, the CDR3 is TGTGCCAGCAGACCTGAGGAGCGTAGCTCCTACGAGCAGTACTTC. Amino acid sequence: CASRPEERSSYEQYF.

The rearrangement joins TRBV6-1 to TRBJ2-4; tentative D call: TRBD1 (6 bases). V was trimmed by 1 base and J by 0 bases, leaving 16 bases between them. CDR1 MNHNS and CDR2 SASEGT come from the germline V gene. The CDR3 extends over 18 amino acids. The CDR3 coding sequence is TGTGCCAGCAGTGAAGGGAGTTATAGGGGGTTAGCCAAAAACATTCAGTACTTC. This gives the protein CASSEGSYRGLAKNIQYF.

This chain uses TRBV18 with TRBJ1-1; 9 bases are a match to TRBD1. The CDR3 is 15 residues long. V shed 8 bases, J shed 2 bases, and the junction held 9 bases outside the gene matches. CDR1 and CDR2 (germline): KGHSH, LQKENI. This CDR3 reads CASLKGQGINTEAFF. The CDR3 DNA follows: TGTGCCAGCCTAAAAGGACAGGGGATTAACACTGAAGCTTTCTTT.

The chain employs TRBV6-5 and TRBJ2-1; the D is unclear. CDR3 size: 15 residues. Germline V CDR1 and CDR2: MNHEY, SVGAGI. The V gene lost 2 bases and the J gene lost 4 bases, with 12 bases spanning the gap. The CDR3 DNA is TGTGCCAGCAGTTACGCATCAGGCAGTTACAATGAGCAGTTCTTC. It is translated as CASSYASGSYNEQFF.

The V call is TRBV4-2, the J call TRBJ1-6; D ambiguous. This CDR3 region has 17 residues. Trimming cost V 0 bases and J 10 bases, with 19 bases left between them. From germline, CDR1 is LGHNA and CDR2 YNFKEQ. The CDR3 nucleotides read TGTGCCAGCAGCCAAGACTCCCCGAGACCTGGGCAATCACCCCTCCACTTT. It specifies CASSQDSPRPGQSPLHF.

The chain links TRBV7-3 to TRBJ2-3; TRBD2 matches 7 bases. J was trimmed by 4 bases and V by 5 bases; bases with no gene match: 3. The germline V gene encodes CDR1 SGHTA and CDR2 FQGTGA. This CDR3 has 13 residues. The CDR3 here is CASSRRGADTQYF. In DNA, the CDR3 is TGTGCCAGCAGCCGCCGGGGGGCAGATACGCAGTATTTT.

The chain joins TRBV9 to TRBJ1-3; D uncertain. Trimming pared 4 bases from V and 0 bases from J, leaving 14 bases between. This CDR3 comprises 16 residues. Germline V lookup: CDR1 SGDLS, CDR2 YYNGEE. The CDR3 DNA reads TGTGCCAGCAGCTCCTTCGTTGGGCCCTCTGGAAACACCATATATTTT. This encodes CASSSFVGPSGNTIYF. Full variable domain (rest looked up from reference TRBV9 and TRBJ1-3): DSGVTQTPKHLITATGQRVTLRCSPRSGDLSVYWYQQSLDQGLQFLIQYYNGEERAKGNILERFSAQQFPDLHSELNLSSLELGDSALYFCASSSFVGPSGNTIYFGEGSWLTVV.

The rearrangement joins TRBV6-5 to TRBJ2-7, with 7 bases identical to TRBD2. The CDR3 is 14 residues long. V was pared by 7 bases and J by 3 bases, with 9 bases of the junction left unmatched. Germline V gene data show CDR1 as MNHEY and CDR2 as SVGAGI. The CDR3 loop reads CASTQLGLGYEQYF. CDR3 DNA: TGTGCCAGCACCCAACTCGGACTAGGCTACGAGCAGTACTTC.

The table lists this clone with a few counts. This chain links TRBV4-1 with TRBJ1-1; 7 bases align to TRBD1. The ends lost 0 bases at V and 7 bases at J; junction bases unmatched: 5. This CDR3 is built from 14 residues. Germline assignment: CDR1 MGHRA and CDR2 YSYEKL. CDR3 region: CASSQDAAGGEAFF. The DNA of the CDR3 is TGCGCCAGCAGCCAAGATGCGGCAGGGGGTGAAGCTTTCTTT.

This chain links TRBV6-1 with TRBJ1-1; possibly TRBD1 for D (5 bases). This CDR3 has 15 amino acids. Deletions cut 5 bases from V and 2 bases from J, with 15 bases between. In germline, CDR1 is MNHNS, CDR2 SASEGT. This CDR3 reads CASSPLSGGNTEAFF. The CDR3 coding sequence is TGTGCCAGCAGTCCATTGTCGGGGGGAAACACTGAAGCTTTCTTT.

V is TRBV6-1 and J is TRBJ2-1; D remains unclear. Deletions cut 6 bases from V and 4 bases from J, with 13 bases between. The CDR3 has 14 amino acids. Per germline, CDR1 MNHNS and CDR2 SASEGT. The CDR3 spells CASRSGVGYNEQFF. DNA of the CDR3: TGTGCCAGCAGGTCCGGAGTTGGATACAATGAGCAGTTCTTC.

The CDR3 coding sequence is TGCGCCAGCAGCCAACCGGGCAGCGGGGAGACCCAGTACTTC. It is translated as CASSQPGSGETQYF. V gene TRBV4-3 combines with J gene TRBJ2-5; TRBD2 might be the D (6 bases). The CDR3 sequence is 14 residues long. The V gene's germline CDR1 is LGHNA and CDR2 YSLEER. V lost 2 bases, J lost 5 bases, and 12 bases lay in between.